The rows below give T cell receptor beta chains drawn from one sample of a study of blood T cell repertoires in COVID-19. Using immunoSEQ multiplex PCR, the repertoire was profiled, and TCRdb retains in-frame clones only, with some absent. This table has about 220,000 clones, over 75% appearing once. Input material: peripheral blood. The receptors were sampled from a woman aged 70-85 years with COVID-19, enrolled during active disease. CDR3s include the opening cysteine and the closing phenylalanine or tryptophan. Fields, in order: V gene, J gene, clone size, D gene, CDR3 DNA, CDR3 protein. A D gene is named only where the DNA matches it firmly. For some rows the clone size is stated as once, few or many, or as a class when expanded; others skip it.

>TRBV6-5|TRBJ2-7|NA|NA
TGTGCCAGCAGTTACAGAGCTACTGGCTACGAGCAGTACTTC
CASSYRATGYEQYF
>TRBV3-1/TRBV3-2|TRBJ1-3|NA|NA
TGTGCCAGCAGCCAAACTTCAAGAAACACCATATATTTT
CASSQTSRNTIYF
>TRBV6-2/TRBV6-3|TRBJ2-7|NA|TRBD2
TGTGCCAGCAGTTACGGGGGGACTAGCGGAACCTACGAGCAGTACTTC
CASSYGGTSGTYEQYF
>TRBV19|TRBJ1-2|NA|TRBD1
TGTGCCAGTAGTGAGGGGGCGGGTGGCTACACCTTC
CASSEGAGGYTF
>TRBV11-3|TRBJ1-1|NA|NA
TGTGCCAGCAGCCAGGGATTGCTTGGGTTCACTGAAGCTTTCTTT
CASSQGLLGFTEAFF
>TRBV27|TRBJ2-7|few|NA
TGTGCCAGCAGTTCGGGGGCCTACGAGCAGTACTTC
CASSSGAYEQYF
>TRBV19|TRBJ2-1|NA|NA
TGTGCCAGTAGTATACCTAGCGCGAGCTCCTACAATGAGCAGTTCTTC
CASSIPSASSYNEQFF
>TRBV4-2|TRBJ1-5|NA|TRBD1
TGTGCCAGCAGCCTTCAGACAGGGACCCCCAATCAGCCCCAGCATTTT
CASSLQTGTPNQPQHF
>TRBV11-2|TRBJ2-3|NA|NA
TGTGCCAGCAGCACCCGACTAGCAAGGGGGACAGATACGCAGTATTTT
CASSTRLARGTDTQYF
>TRBV6-6|TRBJ1-4|once|NA
TGTGCCAGCAGTTACCAAACGGGAACTAATGAAAAACTGTTTTTT
CASSYQTGTNEKLFF
>TRBV19|TRBJ2-1|NA|TRBD2
TGTGCCAGTAGACAGACTAGCGGGGGGTACAATGAGCAGTTCTTC
CASRQTSGGYNEQFF
>TRBV19|TRBJ1-3|NA|NA
TGTGCCAGTAGTACGGTGGGGCACCGTTCCTACTCTGGAAACACCATATATTTT
CASSTVGHRSYSGNTIYF
>TRBV4-2|TRBJ2-3|NA|TRBD2
TGTGCCAGCAGCCGAGGGACTATGGAGCTGGATACGCAGTATTTT
CASSRGTMELDTQYF
>TRBV4-1|TRBJ2-2|NA|TRBD2
TGCGCCAGCAGCCAAGGAAGGACTAGCGGATCGAACACCGGGGAGCTGTTTTTT
CASSQGRTSGSNTGELFF
>TRBV7-2|TRBJ2-1|NA|TRBD2
TGTGCCAGCAGCCCCCACTCTAGCGGCCCATACAATGAGCAGTTCTTC
CASSPHSSGPYNEQFF
>TRBV27|TRBJ2-1|NA|TRBD2
TGTGCCAGCAGTTTATCGTGGACTAGCGGGCAATACAATGAGCAGTTCTTC
CASSLSWTSGQYNEQFF
>TRBV14|TRBJ2-7|NA|TRBD1
TGTGCCAGCAGTCATACGACAGGGAGCGAGCAGTACTTC
CASSHTTGSEQYF